This TCR beta chain is drawn from a study of T cell responses to AZD1222 COVID-19 vaccine. General study findings and limits: Nearly half of spike-specific TCRs reportedly target unmutated variant regions. White British donors predominated, females outnumbered males, and clonal diversity was possibly underestimated.

As to this clone: The antigen remains unidentified.

This CDR3 contains 15 residues. Germline V CDR1 and CDR2: MNHNS, SASEGT. V trimming: 5 bases; J trimming: 5 bases; junction bases outside the gene matches: 6. Second-dose intervals of approximately 4 or approximately 12 weeks were pooled. TCRdb's copy holds only in-frame clones and misses some; the assay was immunoSEQ multiplex PCR. The table shows some 110,000 clones, with around 89% occurring only once. The TCR comes from an adult who received the AZD1222 COVID-19 vaccine. Sequencing was performed on peripheral blood, taken 28 days after the second AZD1222 dose. V usage is TRBV6-1 and J usage is TRBJ2-5, with 12 bases lining up with TRBD2. This CDR3 reads CASSSPSGGAETQYF. Written as DNA, the CDR3 is TGTGCCAGCAGTTCACCTAGCGGGGGGGCCGAGACCCAGTACTTC.